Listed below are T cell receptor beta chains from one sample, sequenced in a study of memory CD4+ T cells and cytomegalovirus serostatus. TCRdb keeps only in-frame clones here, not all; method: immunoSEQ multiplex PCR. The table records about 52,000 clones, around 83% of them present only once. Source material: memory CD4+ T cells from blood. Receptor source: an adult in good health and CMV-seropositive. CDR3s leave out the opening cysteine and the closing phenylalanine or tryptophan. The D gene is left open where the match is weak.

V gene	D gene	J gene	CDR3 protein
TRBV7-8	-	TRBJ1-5	ASSAGESEPQH
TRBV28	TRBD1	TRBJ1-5	ASSTLHRGLDQPQH
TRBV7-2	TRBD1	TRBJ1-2	ASSATGGVGGYT
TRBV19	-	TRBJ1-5	ASTPRRGGGNQPQH
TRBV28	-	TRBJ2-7	ASSLQDYEQY
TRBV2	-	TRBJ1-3	ASSEPVGLSGNTIY
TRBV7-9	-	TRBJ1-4	ASALQGANEKLF
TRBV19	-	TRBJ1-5	ASSIWGDQPQH
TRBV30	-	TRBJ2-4	AWGPPGSAKNIQY
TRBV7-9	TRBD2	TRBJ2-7	ASSLGLAGDLDEQY
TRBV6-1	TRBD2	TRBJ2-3	ASKEAGGYTDTQY
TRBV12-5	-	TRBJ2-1	ASGLPQVSSYNEQF
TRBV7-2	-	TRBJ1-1	ASSLALDGTEAF
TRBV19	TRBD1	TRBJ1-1	ATGPRGRTEAF
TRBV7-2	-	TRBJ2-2	ASSDKVTTGELF
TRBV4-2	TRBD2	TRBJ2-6	ASSQGTAGGPTGANVLT
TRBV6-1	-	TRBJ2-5	ASSPGGGRETQY